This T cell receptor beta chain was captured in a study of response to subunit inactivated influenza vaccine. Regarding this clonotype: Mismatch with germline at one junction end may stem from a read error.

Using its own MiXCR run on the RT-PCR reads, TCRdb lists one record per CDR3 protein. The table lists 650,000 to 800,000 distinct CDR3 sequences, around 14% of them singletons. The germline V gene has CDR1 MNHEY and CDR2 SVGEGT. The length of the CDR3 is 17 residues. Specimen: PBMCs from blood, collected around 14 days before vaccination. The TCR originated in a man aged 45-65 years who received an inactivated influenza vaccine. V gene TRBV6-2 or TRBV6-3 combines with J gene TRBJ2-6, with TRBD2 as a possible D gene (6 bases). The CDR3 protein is CASSYGGGSSGANFLTF. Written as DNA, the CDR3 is TGTGCCAGCAGTTACGGCGGAGGGAGCTCTGGGGCCAACTTCCTGACTTTC.